Shown below are 29 T cell receptor beta chains from a single sample sequenced in a study of cytomegalovirus exposure and HLA in healthy donors. PCR involved 60 Vbeta and 13 Jbeta primers. Sequencing used immunoSEQ multiplex PCR; TCRdb keeps in-frame clones, though not all of them. Of over 55,000 clones listed, about 79% are singletons. Sequenced input: PBMCs. The receptors here all came from a man aged 35 to 55 in good health and CMV-seronegative.

As DNA, the CDR3 is TGCGCCAGCAGTGGGACAGGGGGATACACCGGGGAGCTGTTTTTT. Translating it yields CASSGTGGYTGELFF. The chain couples TRBV23-1 to TRBJ2-2, with TRBD1 matching 11 bases. TRBV23-1 is identified as an open reading frame with a role that is uncertain. CDR3 length: 15 amino acids. The V gene end was trimmed by 5 bases and the J gene end by 3 bases; junction bases not matched to a gene: 2.

The chain is built from TRBV9 and TRBJ1-3, with D perhaps matching TRBD1 (6 bases). Germline CDR1 reads SGDLS; CDR2 reads YYNGEE. Deletions cut 3 bases from V and 5 bases from J, with 15 bases between. CDR3 size: 15 residues. The CDR3 region has the DNA TGTGCCAGCAGCGCCAGGGGAGAAGGTAGAAACACCATATATTTT. Protein sequence: CASSARGEGRNTIYF.

The count of this clone is one. The chain employs TRBV7-9 and TRBJ2-3; weak D call: TRBD2 (5 bases). The CDR3 spans 16 residues. The germline V and J ends were trimmed by 4 bases and 0 bases, with 14 bases remaining between them. The V gene's germline CDR1 is SEHNR and CDR2 FQNEAQ (reference sequence). The CDR3 DNA reads as TGTGCCAGCAGCTCGGCACACCGGACTAGCACAGATACGCAGTATTTT. The encoded protein is CASSSAHRTSTDTQYF. The full variable domain, rest sourced from reference TRBV7-9 and TRBJ2-3, is DTGVSQNPRHKITKRGQNVTFRCDPISEHNRLYWYRQTLGQGPEFLTYFQNEAQLEKSRLLSDRFSAERPKGSFSTLEIQRTEQGDSAMYLCASSSAHRTSTDTQYFGPGTRLTVL.

This chain connects TRBV7-2 to TRBJ2-1, with TRBD2 matching 8 bases. Germline loops: CDR1 SGHTA, CDR2 FQGNSA. The CDR3 length is 14 residues. After removal of 8 bases from V and 10 bases from J, the junction contained 13 bases not matched to a gene. CDR3 amino acids: CASVAGFTVPEQFF. The CDR3 DNA reads as TGTGCCAGCGTAGCGGGGTTCACCGTCCCGGAGCAGTTCTTC.

The CDR3 DNA sequence: TGTGCCAGCAGTTCTACCCCAACGCGGGAAAAACTGTTTTTT. It yields the protein CASSSTPTREKLFF. This chain links TRBV27 with TRBJ1-4; D unclear. CDR3 size: 14 residues. Trimming took 4 bases from V and 8 from J, leaving 14 bases between them. The germline V gene has CDR1 MNHEY and CDR2 SMNVEV (reference sequence).

V gene TRBV28 combines with J gene TRBJ2-4; 8 nucleotides align to TRBD1. Germline CDR1 MDHEN, CDR2 SYDVKM. This CDR3 has 14 amino acids. J gave up 9 bases and V 5 bases, and 9 bases lay outside the gene matches. CDR3: CASSPRQGLSIQYF. For the CDR3, the DNA is TGTGCCAGCAGTCCGCGACAGGGGTTGAGCATTCAGTACTTC.

This clone was counted a few times. The rearrangement uses TRBV7-8 and TRBJ2-7, with D perhaps TRBD1 (5 bases). Trimming cost V 0 bases and J 2 bases, with 11 bases left between them. The CDR3 has 15 residues. Per the germline V gene, CDR1 is SGHVS and CDR2 is FQNEAQ. The chain's CDR3 is CASSLARWGTYEQYV. CDR3 nucleotides: TGTGCCAGCAGCTTAGCGCGGTGGGGCACCTACGAGCAGTACGTC.

The chain employs TRBV5-1 and TRBJ2-3, with a possible D match to TRBD2 (5 bases). The length of the CDR3 is 15 residues. Trimming shortened V by 1 base and J by 2 bases, and 11 bases separated the two germline ends. Germline CDR1 and CDR2: SGHRS and YFSETQ. The CDR3 spells CASSLTGKDTDTQYF. CDR3 nucleotide sequence: TGCGCCAGCAGCTTGACGGGGAAGGACACAGATACGCAGTATTTT.

The chain couples TRBV5-5 to TRBJ2-7; possible D gene TRBD1, 5 bases. The germline gives CDR1 SGHKS, CDR2 YYEKEE (reference sequence). The length of the CDR3 is 14 residues. The ends were cut back, 0 bases at V and 0 bases at J, with 7 bases in the middle. For the CDR3, the DNA is TGTGCCAGCAGCTTGGTTGGGGCCTCCTACGAGCAGTACTTC. It translates to CASSLVGASYEQYF.

There are a few counts of this clone. V gene TRBV4-3 combines with J gene TRBJ2-1, with 7 positions matching TRBD2. Germline V gene lookup returns CDR1 LGHNA and CDR2 YSLEER. Unmatched junction bases numbered 18, after V lost 4 bases and J lost 9 bases. This CDR3 is built from 17 residues. CDR3 in amino acids: CASSREAGLAVVGEQFF. Written as DNA, the CDR3 is TGCGCCAGCAGCCGCGAAGCTGGCCTAGCGGTGGTTGGTGAGCAGTTCTTC.

CDR3 nucleotides: TGTGCCAGCAGTCCGTTGAGCTTGAACACTGAAGCTTTCTTT. Its protein is CASSPLSLNTEAFF. V gene TRBV7-2 combines with J gene TRBJ1-1; D ambiguous. Trimming pared 6 bases from V and 0 bases from J, leaving 11 bases between. The CDR3 totals 14 residues. Germline assignment: CDR1 SGHTA and CDR2 FQGNSA. The full variable domain, with the rest looked up from reference TRBV7-2 and TRBJ1-1, is GAGVSQSPSNKVTEKGKDVELRCDPISGHTALYWYRQSLGQGLEFLIYFQGNSAPDKSGLPSDRFSAERTGGSVSTLTIQRTQQEDSAVYLCASSPLSLNTEAFFGQGTRLTVV.

This clone showed up just a few times. This rearrangement joins TRBV7-2 to TRBJ1-1, with D unresolved. CDR3 length equals 13 residues. Germline V CDR1 and CDR2: SGHTA, FQGNSA. V lost 4 bases, J lost 3 bases, and 9 bases lay in between. DNA of the CDR3: TGTGCCAGCAGCTCGCTACTTTACACTGAAGCTTTCTTT. The encoded protein is CASSSLLYTEAFF.

Only a few counts were recorded for this clone. The V call is TRBV2, the J call TRBJ1-1, with unresolved D. This CDR3 is 12 amino acids long. Trimming took 6 bases from V and 6 from J, leaving 11 bases between them. Germline CDR1 is SNHLY and CDR2 is FYNNEI. This CDR3 reads CASRADGAEAFF. The CDR3 DNA sequence: TGTGCCAGCAGAGCGGACGGCGCTGAAGCTTTCTTT.

This chain links TRBV5-1 with TRBJ1-1, with TRBD1 matching over 7 bases. With 0 bases clipped from V and 2 bases from J, the junction kept 4 bases outside the gene matches. This CDR3 has 15 amino acids. Germline loops: CDR1 SGHRS, CDR2 YFSETQ. The CDR3, as DNA: TGCGCCAGCAGCTTGGAAGGGGGCGGAAACACTGAAGCTTTCTTT. This sequence encodes CASSLEGGGNTEAFF.

This sequence joins TRBV19 and TRBJ1-1, with unresolved D. V dropped 3 bases and J dropped 1 base, with 6 bases sitting between them. Germline assignment: CDR1 LNHDA and CDR2 SQIVND (reference sequence). The CDR3 length is 13 residues. CDR3 in amino acids: CASSMIRNTEAFF. DNA of the CDR3: TGTGCCAGTAGTATGATTAGGAACACTGAAGCTTTCTTT.

The J gene is TRBJ2-1, the V gene TRBV11-3; D is possibly TRBD1 (5 bases). The CDR3 spans 13 residues. Germline V lookup: CDR1 SGHNT, CDR2 YENEEA. V shed 1 base and J shed 10 bases, with 11 bases lying between them. The CDR3 sequence: CASSLAPAGEQFF. CDR3 nucleotide sequence: TGTGCCAGCAGCTTAGCCCCAGCAGGGGAGCAGTTCTTC.

The V call is TRBV9, the J call TRBJ1-1, with 9 bases aligning to TRBD1. Per the germline V gene, CDR1 is SGDLS and CDR2 is YYNGEE. The ends lost 2 bases at V and 1 base at J; junction bases unmatched: 3. This CDR3 contains 15 residues. CDR3 bases: TGTGCCAGCAGCGTTTCGGGACAGGGGAACACTGAAGCTTTCTTT. Encoded protein: CASSVSGQGNTEAFF.

The chain links TRBV19 to TRBJ1-4; D ambiguous. The CDR3 contains 14 residues. The germline V gene has CDR1 LNHDA and CDR2 SQIVND (reference sequence). Trimming took off 10 bases at V and 4 bases at J, with 16 bases between the two ends. The CDR3 reads CATFRRSINEKLFF. The CDR3 DNA follows: TGTGCCACCTTCCGACGGAGTATTAATGAAAAACTGTTTTTT.

The CDR3 is CMSAKAAGQPAEAFF. The CDR3 bases are TGCATGTCGGCTAAGGCCGCGGGCCAACCCGCGGAAGCTTTCTTT. The J gene is TRBJ1-1, the V gene TRBV5-1; D not resolved. This CDR3 has 15 residues. CDR1 SGHRS and CDR2 YFSETQ come from the germline V gene.

In DNA form, the CDR3 reads TGCGCCAGCAGCCAAGATTCAGGGTTTGGAAACACCATATATTTT. It yields the protein CASSQDSGFGNTIYF. The chain carries TRBV4-3 and TRBJ1-3; possible D gene TRBD1, 5 bases. The CDR3 contains 15 residues. V lost 0 bases and J 3 bases, leaving 9 bases between the germline ends. Germline values: CDR1 LGHNA, CDR2 YSLEER.

This chain connects TRBV13 to TRBJ2-3, with 8 bases aligning to TRBD2. V was pared by 5 bases and J by 0 bases, with 7 bases of the junction left unmatched. This CDR3 is built from 16 residues. The germline V gene encodes CDR1 PRHDT and CDR2 FYEKMQ (reference sequence). For the CDR3, the DNA is TGTGCCAGCAGCGAATTAGCGGGGCCTAGCACAGATACGCAGTATTTT. It specifies CASSELAGPSTDTQYF.

In this sample, this clone turned up once. The V gene is TRBV5-1, the J gene TRBJ2-2; 8 bases line up with TRBD1. The CDR3 sequence is 15 residues long. V dropped 2 bases and J dropped 6; count of bases not matched to a gene: 6. Germline V gene data show CDR1 as SGHRS and CDR2 as YFSETQ. CDR3 DNA: TGCGCCAGCAGCTTAAGACAGGGGTCATCCGGGGAGCTGTTTTTT. Its translation: CASSLRQGSSGELFF.

The V gene is TRBV27, the J gene TRBJ1-2, with 9 bases fitting TRBD1. Losses at the gene ends were 4 bases for V and 2 bases for J; bases not matched to a gene: 8. Germline V lookup: CDR1 MNHEY, CDR2 SMNVEV (reference sequence). The CDR3 spans 16 residues. The CDR3 DNA reads TGTGCCAGCAGTTCCCGGACAGGGGTTACGAACTATGGCTACACCTTC. As protein: CASSSRTGVTNYGYTF.

This rearrangement joins TRBV28 to TRBJ2-4; D gene ambiguous. There are 15 residues in the CDR3. Trimming removed 3 bases at V and 6 bases at J, with 15 bases between. CDR1 and CDR2 (germline): MDHEN, SYDVKM. CDR3 sequence reads: CASSFIGSQPNIQYF. As DNA, the CDR3 is TGTGCCAGCAGTTTTATCGGGTCCCAGCCAAACATTCAGTACTTC.

This chain connects TRBV7-9 to TRBJ1-1, with a tentative D call TRBD1 (6 bases). Germline loops: CDR1 SEHNR, CDR2 FQNEAQ (reference sequence). This CDR3 contains 14 residues. V lost 3 bases to trimming and J lost 0 bases, with 8 bases between them. CDR3 in DNA: TGTGCCAGCAGCTTGAACAGGGTGAACACTGAAGCTTTCTTT. It is translated as CASSLNRVNTEAFF.

This clone was seen a single time. V and J are TRBV9 and TRBJ2-2, with TRBD2 as a possible D gene (5 bases). Germline CDR1 and CDR2: SGDLS and YYNGEE. The V and J ends lost 4 bases and 0 bases respectively, with 10 bases between them. The CDR3 consists of 15 residues. The CDR3 reads CASSQEEANTGELFF. DNA for the CDR3: TGTGCCAGCAGCCAGGAGGAGGCGAACACCGGGGAGCTGTTTTTT. Combining the CDR3 with reference TRBV9 and TRBJ2-2 gives the whole variable domain DSGVTQTPKHLITATGQRVTLRCSPRSGDLSVYWYQQSLDQGLQFLIQYYNGEERAKGNILERFSAQQFPDLHSELNLSSLELGDSALYFCASSQEEANTGELFFGEGSRLTVL.

V usage is TRBV9 and J usage is TRBJ1-1, with 8 nucleotides matching TRBD1. Germline lookup yields CDR1 SGDLS and CDR2 YYNGEE. Germline trimming cut 4 bases from V and 4 bases from J; bases unmatched to any gene: 9. This CDR3 spans 15 amino acids. CDR3 region: CASSLTQGAGTEAFF. The CDR3 DNA reads as TGTGCCAGCAGCTTAACTCAGGGGGCAGGCACTGAAGCTTTCTTT.

The chain employs TRBV15 and TRBJ1-2, with TRBD1 matching 10 bases. The CDR3 totals 14 residues. Germline values: CDR1 LNHNV, CDR2 YYDKDF (reference sequence). With V trimmed by 5 bases and J by 4 bases, 4 bases remained unmatched. The CDR3 DNA follows: TGTGCCACCAGCGGAAGGACAGGGGGCTATGGCTACACCTTC. Its protein product is CATSGRTGGYGYTF.

V and J are TRBV10-3 and TRBJ2-3; TRBD1 agrees at 8 bases. From germline, CDR1 is ENHRY and CDR2 SYGVKD. The V segment lost 6 bases and the J segment 3 bases; nucleotides outside the gene matches: 2. The CDR3 has 13 amino acids. The CDR3 sequence is CAISRQGTDTQYF. CDR3 DNA: TGTGCCATCAGCCGACAGGGGACAGATACGCAGTATTTT.